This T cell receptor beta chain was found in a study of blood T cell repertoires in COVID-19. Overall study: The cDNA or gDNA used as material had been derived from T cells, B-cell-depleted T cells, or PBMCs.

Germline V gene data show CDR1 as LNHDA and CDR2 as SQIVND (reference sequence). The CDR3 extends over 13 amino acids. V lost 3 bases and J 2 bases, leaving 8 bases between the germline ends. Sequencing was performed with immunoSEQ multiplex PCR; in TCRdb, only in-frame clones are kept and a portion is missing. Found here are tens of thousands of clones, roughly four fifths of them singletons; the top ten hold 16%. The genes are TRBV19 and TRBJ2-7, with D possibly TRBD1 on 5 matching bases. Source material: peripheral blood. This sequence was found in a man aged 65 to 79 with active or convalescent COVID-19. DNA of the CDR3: TGTGCCAGTAGTATCGCAGGGCCCTACGAGCAGTACTTC. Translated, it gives CASSIAGPYEQYF.